The clone carrying this TCR beta chain came up a few times. The target antigen is unknown. This table comes from immunoSEQ multiplex PCR, and its TCRdb copy is limited to in-frame clones, with some not included. The profile shows a few hundred thousand clones, around 90% of them singletons. CDR3 length: 12 amino acids. V lost 0 bases and J 7 bases, leaving 7 bases between the germline ends. Germline V CDR1 and CDR2: SGHRS, YFSETQ. This record belongs to a study of cytomegalovirus exposure and HLA in healthy donors. General study points: The authors listed 150 or so TCR beta chains as cytomegalovirus-associated. The majority of TCR sequences were rare, yet some public TCRs appeared in many donors.

The chain carries TRBV5-1 and TRBJ1-2; perhaps TRBD1 as D (6 bases). The material sequenced was PBMCs. The receptor's source is a man younger than 40 in good health and CMV-seronegative. Written as DNA, the CDR3 is TGCGCCAGCAGCTTGGAAGGGGGTGGCTACACCTTC. This gives the protein CASSLEGGGYTF.